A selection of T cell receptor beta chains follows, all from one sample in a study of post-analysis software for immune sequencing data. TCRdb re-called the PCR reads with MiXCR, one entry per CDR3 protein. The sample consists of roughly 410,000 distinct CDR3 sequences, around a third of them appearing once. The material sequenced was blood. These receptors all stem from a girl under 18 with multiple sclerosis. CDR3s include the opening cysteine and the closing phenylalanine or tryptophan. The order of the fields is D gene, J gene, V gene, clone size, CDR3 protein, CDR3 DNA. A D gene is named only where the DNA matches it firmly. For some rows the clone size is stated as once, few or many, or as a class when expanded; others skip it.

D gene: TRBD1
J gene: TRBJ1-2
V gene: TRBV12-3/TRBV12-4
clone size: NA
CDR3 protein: CASSGTGTGGVYGYTF
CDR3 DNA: TGTGCCAGCAGTGGGACCGGGACAGGGGGCGTATATGGCTACACCTTC

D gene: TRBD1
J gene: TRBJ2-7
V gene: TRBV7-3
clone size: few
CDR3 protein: CASSEAGGEQYF
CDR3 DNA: TGTGCCAGCAGCGAGGCAGGGGGCGAGCAGTACTTC

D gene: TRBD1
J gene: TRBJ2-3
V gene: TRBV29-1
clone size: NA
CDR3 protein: CSVEDQGAGTDTQYF
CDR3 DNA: TGCAGCGTTGAAGATCAGGGGGCGGGCACAGATACGCAGTATTTT

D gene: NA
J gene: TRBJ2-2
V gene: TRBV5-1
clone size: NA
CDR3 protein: CASSEGRELFF
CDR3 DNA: TGCGCCAGCAGTGAGGGCCGGGAGCTGTTTTTT

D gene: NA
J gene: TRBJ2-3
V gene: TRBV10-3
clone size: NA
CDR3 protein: CAIRGAGTDTQYF
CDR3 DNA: TGTGCCATCCGGGGAGCGGGCACAGATACGCAGTATTTT

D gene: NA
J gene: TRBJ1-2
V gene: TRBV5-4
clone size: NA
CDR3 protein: CASSLGAGTDNYGYTF
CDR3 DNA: TGTGCCAGCAGCTTGGGTGCCGGGACGGATAACTATGGCTACACCTTC

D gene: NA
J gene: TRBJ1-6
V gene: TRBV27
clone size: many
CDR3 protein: CASSSYNSPLHF
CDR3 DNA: TGTGCCAGCAGCTCCTATAATTCACCCCTCCACTTT

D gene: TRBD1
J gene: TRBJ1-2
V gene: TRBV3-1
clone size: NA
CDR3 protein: CASRDRTGQNYGYTF
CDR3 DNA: TGTGCCAGCAGAGACAGGACAGGCCAGAACTATGGCTACACCTTC

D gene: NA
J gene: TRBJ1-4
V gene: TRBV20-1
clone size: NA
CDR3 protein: CSARDGTGGNEKLFF
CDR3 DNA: TGCAGTGCTAGAGATGGTACAGGTGGGAATGAAAAACTGTTTTTT

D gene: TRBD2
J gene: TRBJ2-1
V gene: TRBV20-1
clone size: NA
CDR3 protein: CSARDSGGHYNEQFF
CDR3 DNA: TGCAGTGCTAGAGATTCGGGGGGGCATTACAATGAGCAGTTCTTC

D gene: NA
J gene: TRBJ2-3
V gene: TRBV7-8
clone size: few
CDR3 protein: CASSFPHSDTQYF
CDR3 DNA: TGTGCCAGCAGCTTTCCGCACTCAGATACGCAGTATTTT

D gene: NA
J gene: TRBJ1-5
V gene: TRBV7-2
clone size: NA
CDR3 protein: CASSSSWNQPQHF
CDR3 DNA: TGTGCCAGCAGCTCATCTTGGAATCAGCCCCAGCATTTT

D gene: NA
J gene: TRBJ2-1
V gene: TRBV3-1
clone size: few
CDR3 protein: CASSQDGSFPYNEQFF
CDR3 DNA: TGTGCCAGCAGCCAAGACGGGAGTTTTCCTTACAATGAGCAGTTCTTC

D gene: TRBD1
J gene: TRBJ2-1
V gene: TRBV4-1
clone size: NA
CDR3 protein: CASSHRTGLVDEQFF
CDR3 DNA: TGCGCCAGCAGCCACCGGACAGGGCTAGTTGATGAGCAGTTCTTC

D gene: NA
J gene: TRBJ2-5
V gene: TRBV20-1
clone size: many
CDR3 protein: CSARDNRRDTQETQYF
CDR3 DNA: TGCAGTGCTAGAGATAATCGAAGGGACACCCAAGAGACCCAGTACTTC

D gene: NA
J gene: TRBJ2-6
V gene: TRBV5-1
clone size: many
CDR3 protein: CASSLSVGANVLTF
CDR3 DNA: TGCGCCAGCAGCTTGAGCGTTGGGGCCAACGTCCTGACTTTC

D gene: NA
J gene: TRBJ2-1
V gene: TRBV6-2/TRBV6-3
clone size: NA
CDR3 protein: CASREQGYNEQFF
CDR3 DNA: TGTGCCAGCAGGGAACAGGGCTACAATGAGCAGTTCTTC

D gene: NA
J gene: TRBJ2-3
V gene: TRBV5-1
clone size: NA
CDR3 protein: CASSLLTGILTDTQYF
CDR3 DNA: TGCGCCAGCAGCTTACTTACAGGGATCCTAACAGATACGCAGTATTTT

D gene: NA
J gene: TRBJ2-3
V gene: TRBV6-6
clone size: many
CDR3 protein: CASSYSITSTDTQYF
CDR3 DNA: TGTGCCAGCAGTTACTCGATAACGAGCACAGATACGCAGTATTTT

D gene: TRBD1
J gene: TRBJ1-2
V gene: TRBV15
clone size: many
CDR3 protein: CATSDRTGTGYTF
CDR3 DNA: TGTGCCACCAGCGACCGGACAGGGACTGGCTACACCTTC

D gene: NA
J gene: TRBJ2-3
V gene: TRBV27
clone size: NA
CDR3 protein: CASSLSGPRLADTQYF
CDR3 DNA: TGTGCCAGCAGTTTATCGGGCCCCCGACTTGCGGATACGCAGTATTTT

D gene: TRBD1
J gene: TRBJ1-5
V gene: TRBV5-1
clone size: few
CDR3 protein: CASSVMTGSQPQHF
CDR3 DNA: TGCGCCAGCAGCGTAATGACAGGGAGTCAGCCCCAGCATTTT

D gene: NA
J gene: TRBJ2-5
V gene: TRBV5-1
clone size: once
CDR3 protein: CASSLDTRGETQYF
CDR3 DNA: TGCGCCAGCAGCTTGGATACACGGGGAGAGACCCAGTACTTC

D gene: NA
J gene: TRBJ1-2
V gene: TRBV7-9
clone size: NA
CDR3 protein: CASRTNSGRAAAGGGYTF
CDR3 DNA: TGTGCCAGCAGGACCAACTCGGGGCGGGCCGCTGCCGGTGGGGGCTACACCTTC

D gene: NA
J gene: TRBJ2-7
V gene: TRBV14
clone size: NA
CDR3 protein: CASSQLAGSIREQYF
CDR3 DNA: TGTGCCAGCAGCCAGTTGGCAGGGTCAATTCGGGAGCAGTACTTC

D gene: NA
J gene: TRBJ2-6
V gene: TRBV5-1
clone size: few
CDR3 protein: CASSLGVSSGANVLTF
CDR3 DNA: TGCGCCAGCAGCTTGGGGGTCTCTTCTGGGGCCAACGTCCTGACTTTC

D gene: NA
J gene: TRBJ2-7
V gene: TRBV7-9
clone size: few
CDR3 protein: CASSLALGATYEQYF
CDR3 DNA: TGTGCCAGCAGCTTAGCGCTGGGGGCTACCTACGAGCAGTACTTC

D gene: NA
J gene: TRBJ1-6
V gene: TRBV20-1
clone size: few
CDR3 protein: CSARRSGEPHNSPLHF
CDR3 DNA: TGCAGTGCTAGGCGGTCTGGGGAGCCTCACAATTCACCCCTCCACTTT

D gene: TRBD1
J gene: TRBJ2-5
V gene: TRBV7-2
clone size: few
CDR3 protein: CASSLGTGGSETQYF
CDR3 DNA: TGTGCCAGCAGCTTAGGAACAGGGGGCAGTGAGACCCAGTACTTC

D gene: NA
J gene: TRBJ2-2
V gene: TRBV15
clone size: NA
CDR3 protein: CATSRAAVDTGELFF
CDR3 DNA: TGTGCCACCAGCAGGGCCGCTGTTGACACCGGGGAGCTGTTTTTT

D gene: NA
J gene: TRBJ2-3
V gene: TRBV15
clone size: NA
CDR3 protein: CATSIPGAGTDTQYF
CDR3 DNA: TGTGCCACCAGCATACCCGGGGCAGGCACAGATACGCAGTATTTT

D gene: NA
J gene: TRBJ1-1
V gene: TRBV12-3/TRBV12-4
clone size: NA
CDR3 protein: CASSFNTVNTEAFF
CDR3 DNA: TGTGCCAGCAGTTTCAATACCGTGAACACTGAAGCTTTCTTT

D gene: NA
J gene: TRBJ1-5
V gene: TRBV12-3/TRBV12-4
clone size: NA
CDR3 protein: CASSLQPLGNQPQHF
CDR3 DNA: TGTGCCAGCAGTTTACAGCCGCTAGGGAATCAGCCCCAGCATTTT

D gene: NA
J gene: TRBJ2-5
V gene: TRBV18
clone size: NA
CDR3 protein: CASSQHQETQYF
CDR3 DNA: TGTGCCAGCTCGCAACACCAAGAGACCCAGTACTTC

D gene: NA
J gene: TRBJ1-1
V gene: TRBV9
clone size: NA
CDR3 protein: CASSVGVDTEAFF
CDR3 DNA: TGTGCCAGCAGCGTAGGTGTAGACACTGAAGCTTTCTTT

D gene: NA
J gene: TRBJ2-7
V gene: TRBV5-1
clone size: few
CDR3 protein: CASSLFPGTSYEQYF
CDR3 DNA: TGCGCCAGCAGCTTGTTTCCAGGCACATCCTACGAGCAGTACTTC

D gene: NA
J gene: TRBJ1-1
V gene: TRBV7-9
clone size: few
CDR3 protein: CASSLARMRDTEAFF
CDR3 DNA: TGTGCCAGCAGCTTAGCCCGGATGCGGGACACTGAAGCTTTCTTT

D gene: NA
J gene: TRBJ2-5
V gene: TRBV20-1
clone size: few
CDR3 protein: CSAPSGGGETQYF
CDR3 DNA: TGCAGTGCCCCATCCGGGGGAGGAGAGACCCAGTACTTC

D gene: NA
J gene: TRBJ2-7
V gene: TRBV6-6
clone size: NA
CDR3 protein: CASSRGRPRNEQYF
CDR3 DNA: TGTGCCAGCAGCCGCGGTCGACCTAGGAACGAGCAGTACTTC

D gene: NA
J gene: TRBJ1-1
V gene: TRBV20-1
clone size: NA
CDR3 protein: CSARIRGPNTEAFF
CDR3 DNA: TGCAGTGCTAGAATTCGGGGGCCGAACACTGAAGCTTTCTTT

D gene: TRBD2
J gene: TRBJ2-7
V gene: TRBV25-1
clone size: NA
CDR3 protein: CASSAAAGAPSAQYF
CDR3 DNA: TGTGCCAGCAGTGCTGCAGCGGGGGCCCCCTCAGCGCAGTACTTC